This T cell receptor (beta chain) was captured in a study of human T cells and chemical hapten exposure. This clonotype was observed a handful of times. Its antigen is unidentified. Within the library, unique molecular identifiers were attached to each individual cDNA molecule. Study processing details: Sampled TCR counts reached a median of approximately 100,000 per sample, with values ranging from about 23,224 to 700,000. Each CDR3 protein gets one entry after TCRdb re-called the RACE reads with MiXCR. TCRdb, not the authors, supplied the V and J calls. The repertoire holds some 100,000 distinct CDR3 sequences, with 9.3% as singletons. Time point here: patch test 2, 6 weeks after DPC sensitization. Treatment given: therapeutic diphenylcyclopropenone sensitization with weekly scalp DPC. Suited to DPC and affected by alopecia, the donors ranged from 18 to 70 years old. The CDR3 is 14 amino acids. J was trimmed by 5 bases and V by 3 bases; bases with no gene match: 3.

Regarding the study as a whole: No change in TCRs above 1 in 1000 frequency was produced by DPC sensitization.

The V gene is TRBV12-3 or TRBV12-4, the J gene TRBJ2-5; 10 nucleotides align to TRBD2. This TCR was recovered from a woman in her 40s with alopecia areata. Some clones in this sample may be carry-over from other donors' samples. This material consisted of whole blood, taken in connection with sensitization to the hapten diphenylcyclopropenone (DPC). The CDR3 protein is CASSLGAGGETQYF. The CDR3 coding sequence is TGTGCCAGCAGTTTGGGAGCGGGAGGGGAGACCCAGTACTTC.